The 18 T cell receptor beta chains below were found in one sample sequenced in a study of post-analysis software for immune sequencing data. Antigen specificity for these receptors is unknown. General study results and limits: In patients, TRBV5-6, TRBV5-1 and TRBV20-1 belonged to roughly five TRBV segments found more frequently than in controls.

Sequencing libraries made from TCR beta cDNA carried unique molecular identifiers. TCRdb redid the calling of the PCR reads with MiXCR, one entry per CDR3 protein. The table has 350,000 to 450,000 distinct CDR3 sequences, 30% to 40% seen once. Sequencing was done on a sample of blood. The receptors derive from a girl aged 2 to 10 with multiple sclerosis.

At least ten counts were recorded for this clonotype. A much larger clone differs by one base, so this may be a read error. This chain uses TRBV10-3 with TRBJ2-5, with a tentative D call TRBD2 (6 bases). The V and J ends lost 6 bases and 5 bases respectively, with 16 bases between them. This CDR3 spans 14 amino acids. Germline CDR1 ENHRY, CDR2 SYGVKD. The CDR3 is CAIRGGRVWETQYF. The CDR3 coding sequence is TGTGCCATCAGGGGAGGAAGGGTATGGGAGACCCAGTACTTC.

This clonotype has just a few counts. This chain uses TRBV5-6 with TRBJ2-1, with 8 bases identical to TRBD1. Germline CDR1 reads SGHDT; CDR2 reads YYEEEE. The CDR3 totals 15 residues. The junction had 7 bases not matched to a gene; V was cut back by 0 bases and J by 8 bases. The CDR3: CASSLGAGGEDEQFF. The CDR3 DNA reads TGTGCCAGCAGCTTGGGGGCAGGGGGCGAAGATGAGCAGTTCTTC.

The chain uses TRBV6-6 and TRBJ1-5; no firm D call. From germline, CDR1 is MNHNY and CDR2 SVGAGI (reference sequence). This CDR3 contains 16 residues. The V and J ends lost 5 bases and 0 bases respectively, with 14 bases between them. In DNA, the CDR3 is TGTGCCAGCAGTCCGACGGAGGCGGTTAGCAATCAGCCCCAGCATTTT. Its protein is CASSPTEAVSNQPQHF.

This rearrangement joins TRBV12-5 to TRBJ2-5; D remains ambiguous. Looked up from germline, CDR1 is LGHNT and CDR2 is FRNRAP. Trimming took off 2 bases at V and 9 bases at J, with 4 bases between the two ends. The CDR3 consists of 10 residues. The CDR3 loop is CASGLFPQYF. In nucleotides, the CDR3 is TGTGCTAGTGGTTTGTTCCCCCAGTACTTC.

This clonotype appeared a few times. The chain carries TRBV9 and TRBJ1-5; 7 bases match TRBD1. CDR1 and CDR2 (germline): SGDLS, YYNGEE. The CDR3 covers 15 residues. V shed 3 bases and J 9 bases; nucleotides not matched to a gene: 12. The CDR3 loop is CASSEGDSSGGPQHF. The CDR3 nucleotides read TGTGCCAGCAGCGAAGGGGACAGCTCGGGGGGGCCCCAGCATTTT.

This clonotype was detected a few times. This chain joins TRBV29-1 and TRBJ2-5; perhaps D is TRBD1 or TRBD2 (6 bases each). CDR3 length: 18 residues. The V gene lost 1 base and the J gene lost 1 base, with 22 bases spanning the gap. Germline V lookup: CDR1 SQVTM, CDR2 ANQGSEA. The CDR3, as DNA: TGCAGCGTTGAAGGGGCGCAAGGGAAGGGGGGAGGCCAAGAGACCCAGTACTTC. Its translation is CSVEGAQGKGGGQETQYF.

This chain links TRBV21-1 with TRBJ2-4; TRBD2, the table's D call, was not compared with the DNA. TRBV21-1 is a listed pseudogene. This CDR3 is built from 19 residues. CDR3 sequence reads: CASSKDVPLGRIAKNIQYF. The CDR3 region has the DNA TGTGCCAGCAGCAAAGACGTTCCGCTCGGCAGGATAGCCAAAAACATTCAGTACTTC.

Comment on this clonotype: Compared with germline, one end of the junction differs, possibly owing to a read error. V usage is TRBV7-2 and J usage is TRBJ2-1; 10 nucleotides line up with TRBD2. Germline CDR1 and CDR2: SGHTA and FQGNSA. The CDR3 has 18 amino acids. CDR3 in DNA: TGTGCCGGCAGCTTGGTCGCTAGCGGGAGTTCTGCCTACAATGAGCAGTTCTTC. Translating it yields CAGSLVASGSSAYNEQFF.

CDR3 residues: CSARNRDTEAFF. The CDR3, as DNA: TGCAGTGCTAGGAACAGGGACACTGAAGCTTTCTTT. This chain uses TRBV20-1 with TRBJ1-1; TRBD1 is a possible D gene (6 bases). Germline CDR1 is DFQATT and CDR2 is SNEGSKA (reference sequence). V shed 3 bases and J shed 3 bases, with 8 bases lying between them. The CDR3 runs to 12 residues.

The chain recombines TRBV5-6 with TRBJ1-2, with a possible D match to TRBD1 (5 bases). This CDR3 region has 14 residues. Germline loops: CDR1 SGHDT, CDR2 YYEEEE. Deletions cut 0 bases from V and 3 bases from J, with 9 bases between. The CDR3: CASSLGDGDYGYTF. CDR3 bases: TGTGCCAGCAGCTTGGGGGACGGGGACTATGGCTACACCTTC.

Only a few counts were recorded for this clonotype. The chain is built from TRBV6-5 and TRBJ2-3, with D perhaps TRBD1 (6 bases). The CDR3 has 15 residues. V dropped 8 bases and J dropped 3 bases, with 18 bases sitting between them. Germline CDR1 and CDR2: MNHEY and SVGAGI. CDR3 residues: CASRDTLKATDTQYF. Written as DNA, the CDR3 is TGTGCCAGCCGGGACACCTTAAAGGCTACAGATACGCAGTATTTT.

In its sample, this clonotype was seen many times. The chain joins TRBV20-1 to TRBJ2-5, with 13 bases that match TRBD2. The J call may be mistaken, given a closer DNA end match to TRBJ2-7. CDR1 and CDR2 from the germline V gene are DFQATT and SNEGSKA (reference sequence). This CDR3 has 15 residues. CDR3 loop: CSARALLAGGYEQYF. The CDR3 nucleotides read TGCAGTGCTAGAGCTTTACTAGCGGGAGGGTACGAGCAGTACTTC.

This clonotype was counted between two and nine times. V gene TRBV12-5 combines with J gene TRBJ2-1, with 10 bases identical to TRBD2. Germline V CDR1 and CDR2: LGHNT, FRNRAP. The CDR3 consists of 18 residues. The V and J ends lost 3 bases and 7 bases, in that order; junction bases with no gene match: 15. The CDR3 reads CASGFSRGSGGAFNEQFF. In DNA, the CDR3 is TGTGCTAGTGGTTTCTCACGAGGGAGCGGGGGGGCCTTTAATGAGCAGTTCTTC.

This clonotype was seen more than once but under ten times. The chain is built from TRBV7-8 and TRBJ2-5; D is perhaps TRBD2 (7 bases). CDR1 is SGHVS, CDR2 FQNEAQ, per germline. The length of the CDR3 is 16 residues. Trimming removed 4 bases at V and 1 base at J, with 16 bases between. CDR3 region: CASSSPRGAIQETQYF. The CDR3 DNA reads TGTGCCAGCAGCTCCCCCCGGGGGGCCATCCAAGAGACCCAGTACTTC.

The rearrangement links TRBV29-1 to TRBJ2-1, with D perhaps matching TRBD2 (5 bases). The ends were cut back, 3 bases at V and 9 bases at J, with 15 bases in the middle. This CDR3 contains 13 residues. Germline lookup yields CDR1 SQVTM and CDR2 ANQGSEA. CDR3 DNA sequence: TGCAGCGTTGAGGTTTGGGATGGAGGTGAGCAGTTCTTC. Translation: CSVEVWDGGEQFF.

CDR3: CSARDIREGHNEQFF. The CDR3 nucleotides read TGCAGTGCTAGAGATATTCGGGAGGGGCACAATGAGCAGTTCTTC. The chain uses TRBV20-1 and TRBJ2-1; 8 bases fit TRBD2. This CDR3 is 15 amino acids long. Trimming took 0 bases from V and 5 from J; bases not matched to a gene: 6. From germline, CDR1 is DFQATT and CDR2 SNEGSKA (reference sequence).

V usage is TRBV29-1 and J usage is TRBJ2-5; 9 bases map to TRBD1. The germline gives CDR1 SQVTM, CDR2 ANQGSEA. With V trimmed by 4 bases and J by 5 bases, 8 bases remained unmatched. The CDR3 is 14 residues long. DNA for the CDR3: TGCAGCGTTGCCCTTGGGACAGGGAAGGAGACCCAGTACTTC. Amino acid sequence: CSVALGTGKETQYF.

The CDR3 loop is CASSSHRDRGSYGYTF. The CDR3 bases are TGCGCCAGCAGCTCCCACCGGGACAGAGGATCTTATGGCTACACCTTC. The chain joins TRBV5-1 to TRBJ1-2; 7 nucleotides agree with TRBD1. Germline V gives CDR1 SGHRS, CDR2 YFSETQ. The junction had 13 bases not matched to a gene; V was cut back by 3 bases and J by 5 bases. The CDR3 is 16 residues long. Full variable domain (remainder filled in from reference TRBV5-1 and TRBJ1-2): KAGVTQTPRYLIKTRGQQVTLSCSPISGHRSVSWYQQTPGQGLQFLFEYFSETQRNKGNFPGRFSGRQFSNSRSEMNVSTLELGDSALYLCASSSHRDRGSYGYTFGSGTRLTVV.